The rows below give T cell receptor beta chains drawn from one sample of a study of graft-versus-host responses after intestinal transplantation. Generated by immunoSEQ multiplex PCR, the TCRdb table keeps only in-frame clones and is missing some. The sample includes approximately 100,000 clones, 86% of them seen just once. The sequencing used PBMCs, collected 255 days after intestinal transplant. These receptors all stem from a human patient who received an intestinal transplant, so some T cells may come from the graft donor. Both conserved end residues are part of each CDR3. D genes are given only for firm matches. Part of the rows lack a size; the others show once, few, many or a class for expanded clones.

abundance: -; j_gene: TRBJ2-6; d_gene: -; v_gene: TRBV7-6; CDR3aa: CASSLRGANVLTF; CDR3nt: TGTGCCAGCAGCTTACGAGGGGCCAACGTCCTGACTTTC
abundance: -; j_gene: TRBJ2-1; d_gene: -; v_gene: TRBV27; CDR3aa: CASSSYYNEQFF; CDR3nt: TGTGCCAGCAGTTCCTACTACAATGAGCAGTTCTTC
abundance: once; j_gene: TRBJ2-7; d_gene: TRBD1; v_gene: TRBV5-1; CDR3aa: CASSLAETGGVRQYF; CDR3nt: TGCGCCAGCAGCTTGGCCGAGACAGGGGGGGTAAGGCAGTACTTC
abundance: -; j_gene: TRBJ2-3; d_gene: TRBD2; v_gene: TRBV6-1; CDR3aa: CASSDALAGGQDTQYF; CDR3nt: TGTGCCAGCAGTGACGCACTAGCGGGGGGGCAAGATACGCAGTATTTT
abundance: -; j_gene: TRBJ2-1; d_gene: -; v_gene: TRBV4-1; CDR3aa: CASSQRLGKKNNEQFF; CDR3nt: TGCGCCAGCAGCCAAAGGTTGGGGAAGAAAAACAATGAGCAGTTCTTC
abundance: -; j_gene: TRBJ2-7; d_gene: -; v_gene: TRBV5-4; CDR3aa: CASSLGHGNRDNEQYF; CDR3nt: TGTGCCAGCAGCTTGGGGCATGGCAACAGGGACAATGAGCAGTACTTC
abundance: once; j_gene: TRBJ2-2; d_gene: TRBD1; v_gene: TRBV9; CDR3aa: CASSVEGQGTGELFF; CDR3nt: TGTGCCAGCAGCGTAGAGGGACAGGGGACCGGGGAGCTGTTTTTT
abundance: -; j_gene: TRBJ2-1; d_gene: TRBD2; v_gene: TRBV6-5; CDR3aa: CASSYSGTSRTEQFF; CDR3nt: TGTGCCAGCAGTTACTCCGGGACTAGCAGGACTGAGCAGTTCTTC
abundance: -; j_gene: TRBJ2-2; d_gene: TRBD1; v_gene: TRBV6-1; CDR3aa: CASRDRGEVPGELFF; CDR3nt: TGTGCCAGCAGAGACAGGGGTGAGGTGCCCGGGGAGCTGTTTTTT
abundance: -; j_gene: TRBJ2-1; d_gene: TRBD1; v_gene: TRBV10-3; CDR3aa: CAISSGTGDNEQFF; CDR3nt: TGTGCCATCAGTAGCGGGACAGGGGACAATGAGCAGTTCTTC
abundance: -; j_gene: TRBJ2-1; d_gene: TRBD1; v_gene: TRBV15; CDR3aa: CATSRDPGQGILENEQFF; CDR3nt: TGTGCCACCAGCAGAGATCCGGGACAGGGGATTTTAGAGAATGAGCAGTTCTTC
abundance: -; j_gene: TRBJ2-5; d_gene: -; v_gene: TRBV11-2; CDR3aa: CASSLAELGTETQYF; CDR3nt: TGTGCCAGCAGCTTAGCGGAACTAGGGACAGAGACCCAGTACTTC
abundance: -; j_gene: TRBJ1-3; d_gene: -; v_gene: TRBV28; CDR3aa: CASTRPPSGNTIYF; CDR3nt: TGTGCCAGCACGCGGCCCCCCTCTGGAAACACCATATATTTT
abundance: -; j_gene: TRBJ2-3; d_gene: TRBD1; v_gene: TRBV5-6; CDR3aa: CASSSRTGKYTDTQYF; CDR3nt: TGTGCCAGCAGCTCTCGGACAGGGAAGTATACAGATACGCAGTATTTT
abundance: once; j_gene: TRBJ1-2; d_gene: -; v_gene: TRBV20-1; CDR3aa: CSAWAGPGYTF; CDR3nt: TGCAGTGCTTGGGCAGGGCCTGGCTACACCTTC
abundance: few; j_gene: TRBJ1-4; d_gene: TRBD1; v_gene: TRBV28; CDR3aa: CASTSDRVPNEKLFF; CDR3nt: TGTGCCAGCACCTCGGACAGGGTTCCGAATGAAAAACTGTTTTTT
abundance: -; j_gene: TRBJ2-3; d_gene: TRBD1; v_gene: TRBV5-1; CDR3aa: CASSLVTGGASDTQYF; CDR3nt: TGCGCCAGCAGCTTGGTAACAGGGGGCGCATCCGATACGCAGTATTTT
abundance: -; j_gene: TRBJ2-7; d_gene: TRBD2; v_gene: TRBV11-2; CDR3aa: CASSSWTSGWRDEQYF; CDR3nt: TGTGCCAGCAGCTCCTGGACTAGCGGGTGGCGGGACGAGCAGTACTTC
abundance: -; j_gene: TRBJ2-3; d_gene: -; v_gene: TRBV9; CDR3aa: CAGPPDTQYF; CDR3nt: TGTGCGGGCCCCCCTGATACGCAGTATTTT
abundance: -; j_gene: TRBJ2-3; d_gene: -; v_gene: TRBV6-4; CDR3aa: CASSEGVGDVDTQYF; CDR3nt: TGTGCCAGCAGTGAGGGAGTAGGTGATGTAGATACGCAGTATTTT
abundance: -; j_gene: TRBJ2-1; d_gene: -; v_gene: TRBV11-2; CDR3aa: CASSLPVDLPNRNEQFF; CDR3nt: TGTGCCAGCAGCTTACCCGTTGACTTACCTAACCGCAATGAGCAGTTCTTC
abundance: -; j_gene: TRBJ2-1; d_gene: TRBD2; v_gene: TRBV7-2; CDR3aa: CASSLAQRGGWNEQFF; CDR3nt: TGTGCCAGCAGCTTAGCCCAGCGGGGGGGCTGGAATGAGCAGTTCTTC
abundance: -; j_gene: TRBJ1-3; d_gene: -; v_gene: TRBV4-3; CDR3aa: CASSHDRSGNTIYF; CDR3nt: TGCGCCAGCAGCCACGACCGCTCTGGAAACACCATATATTTT